This TCR beta chain was retrieved from a study of shared clonotypes between healthy human individuals. CD45RO-negative cells were positively selected for CCR7, leaving out terminally differentiated effector memory CD45RA+ cells. In germline, CDR1 is MDHEN, CDR2 SYDVKM. The V and J ends lost 6 bases and 4 bases respectively, with 13 bases between them. The CDR3 consists of 13 residues. Profiling relied on immunoSEQ multiplex PCR, and the TCRdb table lists in-frame clones only, not all of them. The table has hundreds of thousands of clones, 95% to 97% seen once; the top ten hold 0.11%. The TCR sequence derives from a woman younger than 45 in good health. The chain employs TRBV28 and TRBJ2-7; D call uncertain. Sequencing was done on a sample of naive CD8+ T cells sorted from blood. CDR3 bases: TGTGCCAGCAGCGCCCTCGACACGTACGAGCAGTACTTC. It specifies CASSALDTYEQYF. Filled out from reference TRBV28 and TRBJ2-7, the complete variable domain reads DVKVTQSSRYLVKRTGEKVFLECVQDMDHENMFWYRQDPGLGLRLIYFSYDVKMKEKGDIPEGYSVSREKKERFSLILESASTNQTSMYLCASSALDTYEQYFGPGTRLTVT.